The 22 T cell receptor beta chains given below trace back to one sample, sequenced in a study of control samples from healthy donors and cancer patients. The data were produced by immunoSEQ multiplex PCR, yet TCRdb's version contains in-frame clones alone and is incomplete. The sample lists about 130,000 clones, 85% to 95% occurring once. The source material was PBMCs. The receptors here all came from a man older than 75 with head and neck cancer.

This clone came up a few times. The rearrangement uses TRBV20-1 and TRBJ2-7; D uncertain. Looked up from germline, CDR1 is DFQATT and CDR2 is SNEGSKA (reference sequence). CDR3 length equals 11 residues. V was trimmed by 3 bases and J by 8 bases, leaving 11 bases between them. CDR3: CSASRKDQQYF. CDR3 nucleotides: TGCAGTGCTAGCCGTAAGGATCAGCAGTACTTC.

The chain joins TRBV6-7 to TRBJ2-1, with D perhaps TRBD2 (7 bases). TRBV6-7 is designated an ORF whose function remains uncertain. V was clipped by 10 bases and J by 8 bases, with 30 bases between them. This CDR3 is built from 17 residues. CDR3 amino acids: CATLGGGLKFKGDEQFF. As DNA, the CDR3 is TGTGCCACCCTAGGCGGGGGCCTCAAGTTTAAAGGCGATGAGCAGTTCTTC.

The chain's CDR3 is CASSLNVGNTIYF. For the CDR3, the DNA is TGTGCCAGCAGTCTTAATGTGGGAAACACCATATATTTT. The chain carries TRBV6-5 and TRBJ1-3; D is ambiguous. The CDR3 is made up of 13 amino acids. The V end lost 5 bases, the J end lost 4 bases, and 9 bases lay between the germline ends. Germline V CDR1 and CDR2: MNHEY, SVGAGI.

The J gene is TRBJ2-3, the V gene TRBV7-7; TRBD1 matches at 7 bases. This CDR3 has 15 amino acids. Unmatched junction bases numbered 7, after V lost 3 bases and J lost 4 bases. The germline V gene has CDR1 SSHAT and CDR2 FNYEAQ (reference sequence). CDR3 sequence reads: CASSLGRGFADTQYF. The CDR3 nucleotides read TGTGCCAGCAGCTTGGGCAGGGGGTTCGCAGATACGCAGTATTTT.

The V gene is TRBV7-9, the J gene TRBJ2-7; 7 bases fit TRBD1. J gave up 4 bases and V 10 bases, and 10 bases lay outside the gene matches. The CDR3 extends over 13 amino acids. The germline gives CDR1 SEHNR, CDR2 FQNEAQ (reference sequence). CDR3 nucleotides: TGTGCCACCCGACCGGGACAGACTTACGAGCAGTACTTC. Residues: CATRPGQTYEQYF.

On this clone itself: An end of the junction does not agree with germline; a read error may underlie this. Different DNA sequences within this sample yield the same CDR3. This rearrangement joins TRBV15 to TRBJ1-1; D is perhaps TRBD1 (6 bases). The V gene's germline CDR1 is LNHNV and CDR2 YYDKDF (reference sequence). The CDR3 consists of 13 residues. CDR3 protein: CATSPQGNTEAFF. The CDR3 DNA reads TGTGCCACCAGCCCACAGGGTAACACTGAAGCCTTCTTT.

The chain recombines TRBV7-8 with TRBJ2-7, with TRBD1 matching over 7 bases. The CDR3 extends over 15 amino acids. J was trimmed by 7 bases and V by 5 bases; bases with no gene match: 14. Germline values: CDR1 SGHVS, CDR2 FQNEAQ. CDR3 protein: CASSDPRTGSEEQYF. CDR3 nucleotides: TGTGCCAGCAGCGACCCGAGGACAGGTTCGGAAGAGCAGTACTTC.

The V call is TRBV2, the J call TRBJ2-7; D unclear. The CDR3 is 11 residues long. Germline CDR1 is SNHLY and CDR2 is FYNNEI. V gave up 4 bases and J gave up 2 bases, with 3 bases separating them. The DNA for the CDR3 is TGTGCCAGCAGTGTTACCTACGAGCAGTACTTC. It yields the protein CASSVTYEQYF.

V gene TRBV7-6 combines with J gene TRBJ2-7; 11 bases are a match to TRBD1. Germline V gene data show CDR1 as SGHVS and CDR2 as FNYEAQ. Trimming took 5 bases from V and 2 from J; bases not matched to a gene: 5. CDR3 length: 15 residues. The CDR3 loop reads CASSPGTGGPYEQYF. The CDR3 DNA reads TGTGCCAGCAGCCCCGGGACAGGGGGACCCTACGAGCAGTACTTC.

This clone was picked up one time. The chain links TRBV7-7 to TRBJ2-3, with D maybe TRBD2 (6 bases). The CDR3 runs to 15 residues. Germline CDR1 SSHAT, CDR2 FNYEAQ (reference sequence). With 1 base removed from V and 0 bases from J, the gap between germline ends came to 8 bases. The CDR3 loop is CASSLGLGSTDTQYF. The DNA for the CDR3 is TGTGCCAGCAGCTTAGGACTAGGAAGCACAGATACGCAGTATTTT.

V and J are TRBV5-6 and TRBJ2-3; no reliable D call. The CDR3 runs 12 residues. Trimming shortened V by 4 bases and J by 7 bases, and 10 bases separated the two germline ends. CDR1 is SGHDT and CDR2 is YYEEEE in the germline V gene. CDR3 region: CASSALRYTQYF. The CDR3 nucleotides are TGTGCCAGCAGCGCACTAAGGTATACGCAGTATTTT.

V and J are TRBV5-1 and TRBJ1-2; TRBD1 matches at 7 bases. Trimming cost V 4 bases and J 5 bases; bases outside gene matches: 5. The length of the CDR3 is 13 residues. The germline V gene encodes CDR1 SGHRS and CDR2 YFSETQ. The CDR3 DNA follows: TGCGCCAGCAGCCTCACAGGGGAATATGGCTACACCTTC. This encodes CASSLTGEYGYTF.

The rearrangement joins TRBV19 to TRBJ1-2, with D perhaps TRBD1 (6 bases). Germline CDR1 reads LNHDA; CDR2 reads SQIVND (reference sequence). This CDR3 has 16 residues. Trimming removed 9 bases from V and 4 bases from J, with 24 bases in between. The CDR3 loop is CASQRDTSPATYGYTF. CDR3 nucleotides: TGTGCCAGCCAAAGGGACACTTCCCCCGCAACCTATGGCTACACCTTC.

Points on this clone: At one end, the junction sequence differs from germline, possibly due to a read error. Other DNA sequences in the sample encode the same CDR3. The gene calls are TRBV9 and TRBJ2-1; no definite D call. This CDR3 has 15 residues. Germline V CDR1 and CDR2: SGDLS, YYNGEE. CDR3 in DNA: TGTGCTAGCAGCCCATATAGTCGGGTCAGCAATGAGCAGTTCTTC. It translates to CASSPYSRVSNEQFF.

This clone was seen once. This chain joins TRBV5-1 and TRBJ1-3; TRBD1 might be the D (5 bases). Germline CDR1 and CDR2: SGHRS and YFSETQ. CDR3 length equals 16 residues. The V gene lost 0 bases and the J gene lost 0 bases, with 10 bases spanning the gap. Written as DNA, the CDR3 is TGCGCCAGCAGCTTGGCCCAGGGATCCTCTGGAAACACCATATATTTT. This translates into CASSLAQGSSGNTIYF.

This clone was observed a handful of times. This chain joins TRBV7-2 and TRBJ1-1; 9 bases agree with TRBD1. The V gene end was trimmed by 5 bases and the J gene end by 3 bases; junction bases not matched to a gene: 10. From germline, CDR1 is SGHTA and CDR2 FQGNSA. The CDR3 extends over 16 amino acids. As DNA, the CDR3 is TGTGCCAGCAGCCCTTCCGGGACAGGGAGGTACACTGAAGCTTTCTTT. Its translation is CASSPSGTGRYTEAFF.

The rearrangement uses TRBV5-1 and TRBJ2-7, with 8 bases matching TRBD2. The V gene end was trimmed by 1 base and the J gene end by 0 bases; junction bases not matched to a gene: 9. There are 17 residues in the CDR3. CDR1 is SGHRS and CDR2 is YFSETQ in the germline V gene. In DNA, the CDR3 is TGCGCCAGCAGCTTGAAGTATGGGACTAGGGGCTCCTACGAGCAGTACTTC. It specifies CASSLKYGTRGSYEQYF.

The chain carries TRBV5-4 and TRBJ2-5; TRBD2 agrees at 9 bases. The CDR3 is made up of 15 amino acids. Germline assignment: CDR1 SGHNT and CDR2 YYREEE (reference sequence). Losses at the gene ends were 5 bases for V and 4 bases for J; bases not matched to a gene: 9. This chain's CDR3 is CASSSAGGPGETQYF. CDR3 DNA: TGTGCCAGCAGTTCGGCGGGGGGGCCTGGAGAGACCCAGTACTTC.

This chain links TRBV4-2 with TRBJ1-4; 10 bases are a match to TRBD1. The CDR3 has 16 residues. The junction had 5 bases not matched to a gene; V was cut back by 0 bases and J by 7 bases. Germline CDR1 is LGHNA and CDR2 is YNFKEQ. CDR3 DNA sequence: TGTGCCAGCAGCCAAGATTTGGGGACAGGGGTTGAAAAACTGTTTTTT. Translation: CASSQDLGTGVEKLFF.

The chain combines TRBV9 with TRBJ1-2; no clear D gene. The CDR3 loop spans 13 amino acids. The V and J ends lost 1 base and 0 bases respectively, with 4 bases between them. Germline V gives CDR1 SGDLS, CDR2 YYNGEE. CDR3 loop: CASSVQTNYGYTF. Here the CDR3 DNA reads TGTGCCAGCAGCGTACAGACTAACTATGGCTACACCTTC.

This chain links TRBV1 with TRBJ2-1; the D call TRBD1 from the table was never checked on the DNA. TRBV1 is annotated as a pseudogene. The CDR3 totals 14 residues. CDR3: CTSSRGTLGREQFF. The CDR3 DNA reads TGCACCAGCAGCAGGGGGACGCTTGGCCGGGAGCAGTTCTTC.

This chain links TRBV18 with TRBJ2-7; D is uncertain. Trimming removed 2 bases at V and 2 bases at J, with 7 bases between. The CDR3 has 13 amino acids. Germline CDR1 and CDR2: KGHSH and LQKENI. The CDR3 reads CASSPDRAYEQYF. The CDR3 nucleotides are TGTGCCAGCTCACCAGACCGAGCCTACGAGCAGTACTTC.